This entry lists 30 T cell receptor beta chains sequenced from one sample in a study of shared clonotypes between healthy human individuals. Method: immunoSEQ multiplex PCR; TCRdb's copy keeps in-frame clones and lacks some. The table has millions of clones, over 85% seen once; the top ten hold about 0.41%. What was sequenced was naive CD4+ T cells from PBMCs. The subset: CD45RA+ positively selected. The receptors come from a young man in good health. Some clones in this sample may be carry-over from other donors' samples.

The chain joins TRBV27 to TRBJ2-6, with D tentatively TRBD2 (5 bases). The CDR3 loop spans 15 amino acids. Trimming cost V 7 bases and J 2 bases, with 12 bases left between them. In germline, CDR1 is MNHEY, CDR2 SMNVEV (reference sequence). This chain's CDR3 is CASTSPAAGANVLTF. For the CDR3, the DNA is TGTGCCAGCACCTCACCAGCGGCTGGGGCCAACGTCCTGACTTTC.

The rearrangement joins TRBV6-6 to TRBJ1-2, with D perhaps TRBD1 (6 bases). Germline lookup yields CDR1 MNHNY and CDR2 SVGAGI (reference sequence). V was clipped by 11 bases and J by 1 base, with 17 bases between them. CDR3 size: 14 residues. The CDR3 DNA reads as TGTGCCGGAGCCCCTAGGGGGGGTAACTATGGCTACACCTTC. Residues: CAGAPRGGNYGYTF.

With respect to this clone: Other DNA sequences in this specimen translate into the identical CDR3. The rearrangement uses TRBV9 and TRBJ1-1, with 8 positions matching TRBD1. The V segment lost 2 bases and the J segment 0 bases; nucleotides outside the gene matches: 6. Germline CDR1 reads SGDLS; CDR2 reads YYNGEE. The length of the CDR3 is 16 residues. The CDR3 sequence is CASSVAGTGLNTEAFF. The CDR3 nucleotides are TGTGCCAGCAGCGTGGCCGGGACAGGACTGAACACTGAAGCTTTCTTT. The complete variable domain, with remaining parts taken from reference TRBV9 and TRBJ1-1, reads DSGVTQTPKHLITATGQRVTLRCSPRSGDLSVYWYQQSLDQGLQFLIQYYNGEERAKGNILERFSAQQFPDLHSELNLSSLELGDSALYFCASSVAGTGLNTEAFFGQGTRLTVV.

J is TRBJ1-5 and V is TRBV9, with D possibly being TRBD1 (5 bases). This CDR3 has 15 residues. V lost 0 bases and J lost 5, with 12 bases in between. Germline CDR1 and CDR2: SGDLS and YYNGEE. CDR3: CASSVDGHRDQPQHF. The CDR3 DNA follows: TGTGCCAGCAGCGTAGATGGACACCGCGATCAGCCCCAGCATTTT.

This clone was detected only once. V usage is TRBV13 and J usage is TRBJ2-7, with 10 bases fitting TRBD2. Germline CDR1 PRHDT, CDR2 FYEKMQ (reference sequence). The V gene end was trimmed by 5 bases and the J gene end by 4 bases; junction bases not matched to a gene: 8. The CDR3 totals 15 residues. This CDR3 is CASSERTSGIYEQYF. The CDR3, as DNA: TGTGCCAGCAGCGAGAGGACTAGCGGAATTTACGAGCAGTACTTC. The whole variable domain, remainder taken from reference TRBV13 and TRBJ2-7, is AAGVIQSPRHLIKEKRETATLKCYPIPRHDTVYWYQQGPGQDPQFLISFYEKMQSDKGSIPDRFSAQQFSDYHSELNMSSLELGDSALYFCASSERTSGIYEQYFGPGTRLTVT.

The genes are TRBV6-4 and TRBJ2-3; the match to TRBD2 covers 12 bases. There are 16 residues in the CDR3. CDR1 MRHNA and CDR2 SNTAGT come from the germline V gene. V dropped 6 bases and J dropped 4; count of bases not matched to a gene: 8. The CDR3 here is CASSRSSGRGADTQYF. In DNA, the CDR3 is TGTGCCAGCAGCAGATCTAGCGGGAGGGGCGCAGATACGCAGTATTTT.

The rearrangement joins TRBV9 to TRBJ2-7; D remains unclear. Germline CDR1 and CDR2: SGDLS and YYNGEE. The V end lost 0 bases, the J end lost 3 bases, and 13 bases lay between the germline ends. This CDR3 contains 15 residues. The CDR3 DNA reads as TGTGCCAGCAGCGTAGCTACTGACCCAATCTACGAGCAGTACTTC. Protein sequence: CASSVATDPIYEQYF.

This clone was detected only a few times. V gene TRBV28 combines with J gene TRBJ1-2; possible D gene TRBD1, 5 bases. The CDR3 is made up of 14 amino acids. V shed 7 bases and J shed 7 bases, with 19 bases lying between them. Germline CDR1 is MDHEN and CDR2 is SYDVKM. CDR3 DNA: TGTGCCAGCACCCCACCGGGGGGGAGCTTTGGCTACACCTTC. It encodes CASTPPGGSFGYTF.

The V call is TRBV27, the J call TRBJ1-1, with D possibly TRBD1 on 6 matching bases. The V end was cut by 7 bases, the J end by 11 bases, with 20 bases between. Germline values: CDR1 MNHEY, CDR2 SMNVEV (reference sequence). The CDR3 is 13 residues long. Here the CDR3 reads CASTGRGARVAFF. CDR3 nucleotides: TGTGCCAGCACTGGGCGGGGGGCCCGGGTGGCTTTCTTT.

V and J are TRBV19 and TRBJ1-4; maybe TRBD1 (6 bases). V shed 2 bases and J shed 6 bases, with 10 bases lying between them. The CDR3 has 14 amino acids. Germline CDR1 reads LNHDA; CDR2 reads SQIVND (reference sequence). This CDR3 is CASSIRRGDEKLFF. Written as DNA, the CDR3 is TGTGCCAGTAGTATACGAAGGGGGGATGAAAAACTGTTTTTT.

The chain links TRBV5-4 to TRBJ2-1; D is unresolved. This CDR3 contains 11 residues. The V gene's germline CDR1 is SGHNT and CDR2 YYREEE (reference sequence). V was pared by 1 base and J by 6 bases, with 2 bases between. For the CDR3, the DNA is TGTGCCAGCAGCTTGATCAATGAGCAGTTCTTC. Residues: CASSLINEQFF.

The rearrangement links TRBV5-4 to TRBJ2-5; 7 nucleotides match TRBD1. Unmatched junction bases numbered 6, after V lost 7 bases and J lost 0 bases. Germline-derived CDR1 and CDR2 are SGHNT and YYREEE (reference sequence). CDR3 length equals 14 residues. CDR3 DNA sequence: TGTGCCAGCCGACAGGGCCAGTACCAAGAGACCCAGTACTTC. It is translated as CASRQGQYQETQYF.

V gene TRBV12-5 combines with J gene TRBJ1-1; D is unresolved. Germline V gene lookup returns CDR1 LGHNT and CDR2 FRNRAP. V was pared by 6 bases and J by 4 bases, with 15 bases between. This CDR3 is built from 14 residues. CDR3 nucleotide sequence: TGTGCTAGTGGCGCCGAGGGATGGGGCACTGAAGCTTTCTTT. Translation gives CASGAEGWGTEAFF.

This clone was detected a few times. The genes are TRBV7-8 and TRBJ1-1, with a tentative D call TRBD1 (5 bases). The CDR3 runs to 14 residues. Per germline, CDR1 SGHVS and CDR2 FQNEAQ. Trimming stripped 0 bases from V and 1 base from J, with 6 bases between. CDR3 amino acids: CASSLAQANTEAFF. The CDR3 DNA reads TGTGCCAGCAGCTTAGCACAGGCGAACACTGAAGCTTTCTTT.

The chain carries TRBV28 and TRBJ1-1; D remains unclear. The length of the CDR3 is 15 residues. The V end lost 3 bases, the J end lost 0 bases, and 11 bases lay between the germline ends. Per germline, CDR1 MDHEN and CDR2 SYDVKM. CDR3 residues: CASSFGPLLNTEAFF. The CDR3 DNA is TGTGCCAGCAGTTTCGGTCCCTTGCTGAACACTGAAGCTTTCTTT.

The chain links TRBV7-2 to TRBJ1-5; tentatively, D is TRBD1 (6 bases). The V gene's germline CDR1 is SGHTA and CDR2 FQGNSA. This CDR3 is built from 15 residues. The V gene lost 0 bases and the J gene lost 4 bases, with 10 bases spanning the gap. CDR3 in amino acids: CASSLAVQGNQPQHF. The CDR3 DNA sequence: TGTGCCAGCAGCTTAGCGGTCCAGGGGAATCAGCCCCAGCATTTT.

The chain couples TRBV11-3 to TRBJ2-2; D is unclear. Trimming took off 5 bases at V and 5 bases at J, with 9 bases between the two ends. The CDR3 is 13 amino acids. CDR1 is SGHNT and CDR2 is YENEEA in the germline V gene. The CDR3 is CASSELLTGELFF. CDR3 in DNA: TGTGCCAGCAGCGAACTATTAACCGGGGAGCTGTTTTTT.

V gene TRBV5-1 combines with J gene TRBJ2-7; TRBD2 matches 7 bases. Germline values: CDR1 SGHRS, CDR2 YFSETQ. The CDR3 spans 16 residues. V trimming: 3 bases; J trimming: 2 bases; junction bases outside the gene matches: 11. The CDR3 region has the DNA TGCGCCAGCAGCTGGTCCCCTAGCGGAACAGCCTACGAGCAGTACTTC. Residues: CASSWSPSGTAYEQYF. The entire variable domain, with the rest obtained from reference TRBV5-1 and TRBJ2-7, is as follows: KAGVTQTPRYLIKTRGQQVTLSCSPISGHRSVSWYQQTPGQGLQFLFEYFSETQRNKGNFPGRFSGRQFSNSRSEMNVSTLELGDSALYLCASSWSPSGTAYEQYFGPGTRLTVT.

The chain has TRBV18 and TRBJ2-1; 8 bases align to TRBD2. V trimming: 6 bases; J trimming: 3 bases; junction bases outside the gene matches: 7. The CDR3 is 15 residues long. Germline-derived CDR1 and CDR2 are KGHSH and LQKENI. The CDR3 sequence: CASSLLAEHYNEQFF. The DNA for the CDR3 is TGTGCCAGCTCCCTACTAGCGGAGCACTACAATGAGCAGTTCTTC.

This chain's CDR3 is CARLQRGSSYNEQFF. In nucleotides, the CDR3 is TGTGCCCGCCTCCAGAGGGGGAGCTCCTACAATGAGCAGTTCTTC. The chain has TRBV30 and TRBJ2-1, with TRBD1 as a possible D gene (6 bases). The germline V and J ends were trimmed by 8 bases and 0 bases, with 17 bases remaining between them. CDR1 is GTSNPN and CDR2 is SVGIG in the germline V gene (reference sequence). CDR3 length equals 15 residues.

The chain recombines TRBV2 with TRBJ2-5, with D possibly being TRBD2 (5 bases). The length of the CDR3 is 13 residues. Germline V CDR1 and CDR2: SNHLY, FYNNEI. Trimming left V 5 bases short and J 2 bases short, with 9 bases between. CDR3 region: CASSWTEQETQYF. Written as DNA, the CDR3 is TGTGCCAGCAGTTGGACTGAACAAGAGACCCAGTACTTC.

About this clone: Other DNA sequences of this sample code for an identical CDR3. V usage is TRBV6-6 and J usage is TRBJ2-5; D is unclear. This CDR3 region has 11 residues. The ends were cut back, 5 bases at V and 2 bases at J, with 3 bases in the middle. CDR1 is MNHNY, CDR2 SVGAGI, per germline (reference sequence). The CDR3 coding sequence is TGTGCCAGCAGTCCTCAAGAGACCCAGTACTTC. It specifies CASSPQETQYF.

The chain employs TRBV11-3 and TRBJ2-2, with 7 bases that match TRBD1. The CDR3 is made up of 14 amino acids. Germline-derived CDR1 and CDR2 are SGHNT and YENEEA. V lost 5 bases and J lost 4; bases outside the gene matches: 4. The CDR3 nucleotides are TGTGCCAGCAGCCCGACAGGGAGCACCGGGGAGCTGTTTTTT. This sequence encodes CASSPTGSTGELFF.

The genes are TRBV29-1 and TRBJ2-5; 9 nucleotides agree with TRBD1. Germline V gene lookup returns CDR1 SQVTM and CDR2 ANQGSEA. The CDR3 totals 15 residues. The junction had 11 bases not matched to a gene; V was cut back by 7 bases and J by 2 bases. The CDR3 here is CSASLGTGRQETQYF. In DNA form, the CDR3 reads TGCAGCGCATCCCTCGGGACAGGGAGGCAAGAGACCCAGTACTTC.

The chain carries TRBV5-4 and TRBJ2-7; TRBD1 aligns across 8 bases. The V gene end was trimmed by 2 bases and the J gene end by 3 bases; junction bases not matched to a gene: 13. The CDR3 runs to 17 residues. Germline-derived CDR1 and CDR2 are SGHNT and YYREEE (reference sequence). The CDR3 nucleotides are TGTGCCAGCAGCTTTTTCGGCCAGGGGGCGGTATACTACGAGCAGTACTTC. Protein sequence: CASSFFGQGAVYYEQYF.

The V gene is TRBV5-5, the J gene TRBJ2-1; D possibly corresponds to TRBD1 (6 bases). V lost 5 bases and J lost 5, with 17 bases in between. The CDR3 is 15 residues long. Germline V gives CDR1 SGHKS, CDR2 YYEKEE (reference sequence). The CDR3 region is CASRKQGNINNEQFF. The CDR3 bases are TGTGCCAGCAGGAAACAGGGTAATATCAACAATGAGCAGTTCTTC.

The chain joins TRBV11-2 to TRBJ1-5, with unresolved D. Germline V gives CDR1 SGHAT, CDR2 FQNNGV. CDR3 length equals 12 residues. V gave up 5 bases and J gave up 11 bases, with 13 bases separating them. This chain's CDR3 is CASSPDGASQHF. CDR3 sequence (DNA): TGTGCCAGCAGCCCGGACGGCGCATCCCAGCATTTT.

The chain has TRBV28 and TRBJ2-7; TRBD1 matches 7 bases. The CDR3 spans 14 residues. Germline assignment: CDR1 MDHEN and CDR2 SYDVKM. V trimming: 6 bases; J trimming: 3 bases; junction bases outside the gene matches: 8. CDR3: CASRSGQPLYEQYF. The CDR3 DNA is TGTGCCAGCAGATCGGGACAGCCCCTCTACGAGCAGTACTTC.

Worth noting for this clone: This specimen includes other DNA sequences encoding the same CDR3. V and J are TRBV27 and TRBJ2-3; D is unclear. The germline CDR1 and CDR2 sequences are MNHEY and SMNVEV (reference sequence). Between the trimmed V and J ends, which lost 1 base and 0 bases, there was a span of 5 bases. This CDR3 is built from 14 residues. This CDR3 reads CASSLLSSTDTQYF. The CDR3 DNA sequence: TGTGCCAGCAGTTTATTGAGTAGCACAGATACGCAGTATTTT.

Concerning this clone itself: The sample has other DNA sequences that encode this CDR3 too. The chain couples TRBV29-1 to TRBJ1-5; D call uncertain. Germline-derived CDR1 and CDR2 are SQVTM and ANQGSEA. The CDR3 sequence is 13 residues long. Trimming took off 4 bases at V and 2 bases at J, with 9 bases between the two ends. CDR3 loop: CSVAGSGNQPQHF. CDR3 nucleotide sequence: TGCAGCGTTGCAGGTAGCGGCAATCAGCCCCAGCATTTT.